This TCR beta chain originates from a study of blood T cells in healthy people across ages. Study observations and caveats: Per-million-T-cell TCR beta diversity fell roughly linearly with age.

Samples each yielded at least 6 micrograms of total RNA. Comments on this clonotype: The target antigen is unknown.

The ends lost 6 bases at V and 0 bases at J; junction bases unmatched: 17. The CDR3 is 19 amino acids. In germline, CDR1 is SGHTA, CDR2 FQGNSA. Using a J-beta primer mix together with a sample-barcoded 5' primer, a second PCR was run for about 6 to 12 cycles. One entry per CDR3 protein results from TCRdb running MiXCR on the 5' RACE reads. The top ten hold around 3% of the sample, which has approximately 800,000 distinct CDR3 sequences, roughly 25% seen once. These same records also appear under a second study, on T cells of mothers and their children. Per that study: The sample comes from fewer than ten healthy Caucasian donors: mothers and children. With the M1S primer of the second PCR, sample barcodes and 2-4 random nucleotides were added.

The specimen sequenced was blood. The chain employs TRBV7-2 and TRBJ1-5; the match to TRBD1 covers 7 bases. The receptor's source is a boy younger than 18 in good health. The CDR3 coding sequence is TGTGCCAGCAGTCAAGAGCGAGGGGGCGCGATGGTTAGCAATCAGCCCCAGCATTTT. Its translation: CASSQERGGAMVSNQPQHF.